This is a list of T cell receptor beta chains from one sample in a study of blood T cell repertoires in COVID-19. The protocol was immunoSEQ multiplex PCR, while the TCRdb copy is restricted to in-frame clones and leaves out a portion. The data hold roughly 150,000 clones, with around 83% observed a single time. The specimen was peripheral blood. The receptors shown here come from a woman in her 50s with COVID-19, enrolled during active disease. The CDR3 runs from the conserved cysteine through the conserved F or W. D genes are given only for firm matches. The size field is filled for only some rows; it gives once, few, many or a size class.

. TRBJ1-2 TRBV7-2 . CASSFYSGVHGYTF TGTGCCAGCAGCTTTTATTCAGGGGTGCATGGCTACACCTTC
. TRBJ2-1 TRBV27 . CASKSTGNNEQFF TGTGCCAGCAAATCAACAGGGAACAATGAGCAGTTCTTC
TRBD1 TRBJ1-1 TRBV15 . CATSRDSGQGNEAFF TGTGCCACCAGCAGAGATTCCGGACAGGGAAATGAAGCTTTCTTT
TRBD2 TRBJ2-2 TRBV28 . CASSLHLAGEKNTGELFF TGTGCCAGCAGTTTGCACCTAGCGGGGGAGAAGAACACCGGGGAGCTGTTTTTT
TRBD2 TRBJ2-1 TRBV19 . CASSIGTSGGGYNEQFF TGTGCCAGTAGTATAGGGACTAGCGGGGGGGGTTACAATGAGCAGTTCTTC
. TRBJ1-3 TRBV11-3 . CASSLGTPGNTIYF TGTGCCAGCAGCTTAGGTACTCCTGGAAACACCATATATTTT
TRBD1 TRBJ1-5 TRBV18 . CASSPTATGGINQPQHF TGTGCCAGCTCACCGACGGCTACAGGGGGCATCAATCAGCCCCAGCATTTT
. TRBJ2-5 TRBV30 . CAIGGETQYF TGTGCCATAGGGGGAGAGACCCAGTACTTC
TRBD1 TRBJ1-2 TRBV28 . CASSLSVGTVYGYTF TGTGCCAGCAGTTTATCGGTCGGGACAGTCTATGGCTACACCTTC
. TRBJ2-2 TRBV27 few CASRRDENTGELFF TGTGCCAGCAGGAGGGATGAGAACACCGGGGAGCTGTTTTTT
TRBD1 TRBJ2-7 TRBV12-3/TRBV12-4 . CASSFGTDYEQYF TGTGCCAGCAGTTTCGGGACAGACTACGAGCAGTACTTC
TRBD2 TRBJ2-2 TRBV7-2 . CASSLGLAGIGELFF TGTGCCAGCAGCTTAGGACTAGCGGGGATCGGGGAGCTGTTTTTT
TRBD2 TRBJ2-5 TRBV5-4 . CASSLVAGGKETQYF TGTGCCAGCAGCCTCGTGGCGGGGGGAAAAGAGACCCAGTACTTC
TRBD2 TRBJ2-5 TRBV6-1 . CASSERVAGSETQYF TGTGCCAGCAGTGAGAGGGTAGCGGGCAGTGAGACCCAGTACTTC
. TRBJ2-5 TRBV19 few CASSLSRGDGETQYF TGTGCCAGTAGTCTGTCCAGGGGAGATGGAGAGACCCAGTACTTC
. TRBJ1-5 TRBV19 . CASSIGQDNQPQHF TGTGCCAGTAGTATTGGTCAGGACAATCAGCCCCAGCATTTT
TRBD2 TRBJ2-5 TRBV6-2/TRBV6-3 . CASSTPSGGQETQYF TGTGCCAGCAGTACGCCTAGCGGGGGGCAAGAGACCCAGTACTTC
. TRBJ1-1 TRBV28 few CASSLSVAEAFF TGTGCCAGCAGTTTATCGGTGGCTGAAGCTTTCTTT
TRBD1 TRBJ2-7 TRBV28 few CASSTPGQGWKEQYF TGTGCCAGCAGCACACCGGGACAGGGGTGGAAAGAGCAGTACTTC
. TRBJ1-1 TRBV27 . CASRPLVRDTEAFF TGTGCCAGCAGACCCCTGGTCCGGGACACTGAAGCTTTCTTT
. TRBJ2-7 TRBV7-9 . CASSSTYEQYF TGTGCCAGCAGTTCTACCTACGAGCAGTACTTC
. TRBJ1-1 TRBV5-6 . CASSLRAEAFF TGTGCCAGCAGCTTGCGCGCTGAAGCTTTCTTT
. TRBJ2-6 TRBV6-2/TRBV6-3 . CASSPPEYSSGANVLTF TGTGCCAGCAGTCCGCCGGAGTACTCCTCTGGGGCCAACGTCCTGACTTTC
. TRBJ1-4 TRBV19 . CASMGATNEKLFF TGTGCCAGTATGGGGGCCACTAATGAAAAACTGTTTTTT
TRBD1 TRBJ2-1 TRBV7-2 few CASSWGTGNYNEQFF TGTGCCAGCAGCTGGGGGACAGGGAACTACAATGAGCAGTTCTTC
TRBD1 TRBJ2-7 TRBV20-1 . CSASNRGYEQYF TGCAGTGCTAGTAACAGGGGATACGAGCAGTACTTC
. TRBJ1-2 TRBV30 . CAWSRYDGYGYTF TGTGCCTGGAGTCGCTATGATGGCTATGGCTACACCTTC